A selection of T cell receptor beta chains follows, all from one sample in a study of control samples from healthy donors and cancer patients. Using immunoSEQ multiplex PCR, the repertoire was profiled, and TCRdb retains in-frame clones only, with some absent. The data contain about 94,000 clones, about nine tenths of them singletons. The specimen was blood. These receptors all come from a young woman in good health. The CDR3 runs from the conserved cysteine through the conserved F or W. D genes are given only for firm matches. Size is stated for part of the rows, as once, few or many counts, or as a class when the clone is expanded.

j_gene | v_gene | abundance | d_gene | CDR3nt | CDR3aa
TRBJ2-2 | TRBV7-2 | - | - | TGTGCCAGCAGACGGGGCGGGGCGAACACCGGGGAGCTGTTTTTT | CASRRGGANTGELFF
TRBJ1-1 | TRBV9 | - | TRBD1 | TGTGCCAGCAGCGGGGGGACAGCTCCTGAAGCTTTCTTT | CASSGGTAPEAFF
TRBJ1-5 | TRBV27 | - | TRBD1 | TGTGCCAGCAGTTCCGGGACAGGGGGCAATCAGCCCCAGCATTTT | CASSSGTGGNQPQHF
TRBJ1-4 | TRBV4-1 | - | - | TGCGCCAGCAGCGGGGGCCGGGAAAAACTGTTTTTT | CASSGGREKLFF
TRBJ1-5 | TRBV9 | once | - | TGTGCCAGTAGCGCGGGCACTAGCAATCAGCCCCAGCATTTT | CASSAGTSNQPQHF
TRBJ1-1 | TRBV18 | - | TRBD1 | TGTGCCAGCTCTCCCGGTGGACAGGGGGCGTGGACCACTGAAGCTTTCTTT | CASSPGGQGAWTTEAFF
TRBJ2-1 | TRBV5-6 | - | - | TGTGCCAGCAGCTGGTCCGGGTTCCCTATCTACAATGAGCAGTTCTTC | CASSWSGFPIYNEQFF
TRBJ2-1 | TRBV25-1 | - | - | TGTGCCAGCAGTCAAAAGACTTACTCAAATGAGCAGTTCTTC | CASSQKTYSNEQFF
TRBJ1-1 | TRBV2 | once | - | TGTGCCAGCAGTGGGTTCGAAGGCACTGAAGCTTTCTTT | CASSGFEGTEAFF
TRBJ1-1 | TRBV15 | - | - | TGTGCCACCAGCATGGGGTCGATCGCTGAAGCTTTCTTT | CATSMGSIAEAFF
TRBJ2-2 | TRBV28 | - | - | TGTGCCAGCAGCCCCGTTTCGGCCACCGGGGAGCTGTTTTTT | CASSPVSATGELFF
TRBJ1-1 | TRBV10-3 | - | - | TGTGCCATCAGTGAGTCGGGGAATACTGAAGCTTTCTTT | CAISESGNTEAFF
TRBJ1-2 | TRBV5-8 | few | TRBD1 | TGTGCCAGCAGCTCGACAGGGACGAAGCTCGGCTATGGCTACACCTTC | CASSSTGTKLGYGYTF
TRBJ2-1 | TRBV7-9 | - | - | TGTGCCAGCAGCTTACTCAGGGGCTTTTCCTACAATGAGCAGTTCTTC | CASSLLRGFSYNEQFF
TRBJ2-1 | TRBV9 | - | TRBD2 | TGTGCCAGCAGCGTAGGAGCGGGGGGGTCCAATGAGCAGTTCTTC | CASSVGAGGSNEQFF
TRBJ2-5 | TRBV3-1/TRBV3-2 | - | - | TGTGCCAGCAGCCGCCCTCAAGAGACCCAGTACTTC | CASSRPQETQYF
TRBJ2-7 | TRBV6-5 | - | - | TGTGCCAGCAAAAACGGACAGTTCTCCTACGAGCAGTACTTC | CASKNGQFSYEQYF
TRBJ1-2 | TRBV12-3/TRBV12-4 | - | TRBD1 | TGTGCCAGCAGTTTTGACAGGGATGGCTACACCTTC | CASSFDRDGYTF
TRBJ2-3 | TRBV7-8 | once | - | TGTGCCAGCAGCTTAGCAATGGTCCGATCCACAGATACGCAGTATTTT | CASSLAMVRSTDTQYF
TRBJ2-5 | TRBV4-2 | - | - | TGTGCCAGCAGCCAAGTGGGAGCGGTCCAGCGGACCCAGTACTTC | CASSQVGAVQRTQYF
TRBJ1-1 | TRBV5-1 | - | TRBD1 | TGCGCCAGCAGCTTGAATTTTCGACAGGGGAGGAACACTGAAGCTTTCTTT | CASSLNFRQGRNTEAFF
TRBJ1-2 | TRBV11-2 | - | TRBD1 | TGTGCCAGCAGCTATTCGACAGGGTTAAGCGGCTACACCTTC | CASSYSTGLSGYTF
TRBJ2-7 | TRBV6-1 | - | TRBD1 | TGTGCCAGCAGTGAAAATGAGGGGGCGTCCTACGAGCAGTACTTC | CASSENEGASYEQYF
TRBJ1-1 | TRBV5-6 | - | TRBD1 | TGTGCCAGCAGCTTGGTCCAGGGGGCGGGTAAAGGTGAAGCTTTCTTT | CASSLVQGAGKGEAFF
TRBJ1-1 | TRBV2 | - | - | TGTGCCAGCAGTGAACAGGGAGTGAACACTGAAGCTTTCTTT | CASSEQGVNTEAFF
TRBJ1-2 | TRBV14 | - | TRBD1 | TGTGCCAGCAGCCGGGACAGAAACGGCTACACCTTC | CASSRDRNGYTF
TRBJ1-3 | TRBV6-5 | - | - | TGTGCCAGCAGTTACAGGCAGGGGAGTGGAAACACCATATATTTT | CASSYRQGSGNTIYF
TRBJ1-1 | TRBV6-6 | - | - | TGTGCCAGCAGTTACTCGGGCGATTTCCCTAACACTGAAGCTTTCTTT | CASSYSGDFPNTEAFF
TRBJ2-3 | TRBV6-5 | - | TRBD1 | TGTGCCAGCAGTCAGGGGGCTGCTAGCACAGATACGCAGTATTTT | CASSQGAASTDTQYF
TRBJ1-2 | TRBV6-4 | - | TRBD1 | TGTGCCAGCAGACCTTATGACAGGGGGCTATATGGCTACACCTTC | CASRPYDRGLYGYTF
TRBJ1-1 | TRBV6-5 | - | - | TGTGCCAGCAAACCTGCCGGGTGGGACACTGAAGCTTTCTTT | CASKPAGWDTEAFF
TRBJ1-1 | TRBV19 | few | TRBD1 | TGTGCCAGTAGTATGACAGGGGGCTGGGCTGAAGCTTTCTTT | CASSMTGGWAEAFF
TRBJ1-1 | TRBV9 | - | - | TGTGCCAGCAGCGTAGCGGAACAGCCGAACACTGAAGCTTTCTTT | CASSVAEQPNTEAFF
TRBJ2-1 | TRBV27 | - | - | TGTGCCAGCAGTTCCCACGTAAAGGGTAGAAATGAGCAGTTCTTC | CASSSHVKGRNEQFF
TRBJ1-6 | TRBV5-1 | - | TRBD1 | TGCGCCAGCAGGGACGGGACAGGGGATAATTCACCCCTCCACTTT | CASRDGTGDNSPLHF
TRBJ1-4 | TRBV27 | - | - | TGTGCCAGCAGCCCCGGGGGGCAGGATAATGAAAAACTGTTTTTT | CASSPGGQDNEKLFF
TRBJ1-3 | TRBV10-2 | - | - | TGCGCCGCCAGCCCAAACTCTGGAAACACCATATATTTT | CAASPNSGNTIYF
TRBJ2-1 | TRBV6-2/TRBV6-3 | - | - | TGTGCCAGCAGTTACCAGGTCCACAATGAGCAGTTCTTC | CASSYQVHNEQFF
TRBJ2-5 | TRBV12-3/TRBV12-4 | once | TRBD2 | TGTGCCAGCTCCGGGGGGGAAGAGACCCAGTACTTC | CASSGGEETQYF
TRBJ1-1 | TRBV7-6 | - | TRBD1 | TGTGCCAGCAGTGCCGGGACAGGGGGCAGGACTGAAGCTTTCTTT | CASSAGTGGRTEAFF
TRBJ1-1 | TRBV11-3 | - | - | TGTGCCAGCAGCTTAGGAATGAACACTGAAGCTTTCTTT | CASSLGMNTEAFF
TRBJ1-6 | TRBV6-5 | few | - | TGTGCCAGCACCAGCCCCACGAATTCACCCCTCCACTTT | CASTSPTNSPLHF
TRBJ2-7 | TRBV6-5 | - | - | TGTGCCAGCAGTCCCATATCCGGACTCTACGAGCAGTACTTC | CASSPISGLYEQYF
TRBJ2-6 | TRBV11-2 | - | - | TGTGCCAGCAGCCCGATTATGGGGGACCCTGGGGCCAACGTCCTGACTTTC | CASSPIMGDPGANVLTF
TRBJ1-2 | TRBV10-1 | - | - | TGCGCCAGCAGTGAGCAGGTTAACTATGGCTACACCTTC | CASSEQVNYGYTF
TRBJ1-5 | TRBV7-8 | - | - | TGTGCCAGCAGCTTAGAGTCAACATGGGAGGTCGGCAATCAGCCCCAGCATTTT | CASSLESTWEVGNQPQHF
TRBJ1-5 | TRBV5-6 | - | - | TGTGCCAGCAGCTTGGTCGGTACCAACAATCAGCCCCAGCATTTT | CASSLVGTNNQPQHF
TRBJ1-6 | TRBV21-1 | - | - | TGTGCCAGCAGCCCCCGGACAGGGCCGAATTCACCCCTCCACTTT | CASSPRTGPNSPLHF
TRBJ1-1 | TRBV13 | - | - | TGTGCCAGCAGCTTAGACGGCCGTACGGGGAACACTGAAGCTTTCTTT | CASSLDGRTGNTEAFF